This T cell receptor (beta chain) emerged from a study of T cell changes during pregnancy in multiple sclerosis (dated by TCRdb to 2018 to 2020). Background for the entire study: The study looked at changes in the T cell repertoire across pregnancy in women with multiple sclerosis.

CDR1 and CDR2 were assigned from the germline V gene as KGHSH and LQKENI. The CDR3 covers 13 residues, taking in both the cysteine and the phenylalanine. Only the CDR3 DNA is retained, 39 bases long and in frame from the first base. V ends up 5 bases short and J 5 bases short, with an unmatched junction base count of 5. This clone was observed a single time. It has no known antigen specificity. No base quality values were provided; no much bigger clone lies one nucleotide off. Library preparation used the immunoSEQ multiplex PCR assay. Imported from immuneACCESS, the table was reduced by TCRdb to in-frame sequences with V and J called. These copies leave out some clones; in studies compared against another copy, an unresolved V gene accounts for under half, and the cause of the remainder is not known. The sample data list tens of thousands of clones, and 91% of these were observed just once. In total, the top ten clones hold about 0.7% of the sample.

The V gene is TRBV18 and the J gene is TRBJ1-2; TRBD1 aligns with 7 central bases. The TCR originated in a female donor in good health, enrolled as a control in a pregnancy study. Material: peripheral blood, obtained in the third trimester of pregnancy. The DNA sequence is as follows: TGTGCCAGCTCATATACAGGGGAGTATGGCTACACCTTC. Its protein reads: CASSYTGEYGYTF.